This TCR beta chain derives from a study of identical twins. Each CDR3 protein is one row after TCRdb ran MiXCR on the 5' RACE reads. The repertoire holds about 890,000 distinct CDR3 sequences, with 10% to 15% as singletons. These data were likewise used in another study, on yellow fever vaccine responses in identical twins.

The receptor was derived from a woman between 18 and 29 years old in good health. Sample: PBMCs.

CDR3 bases: TGTGCCAGCAGCTTAGTAGCGGACAGTGGAAACACCATATATTTT. Translating it yields CASSLVADSGNTIYF. The chain employs TRBV7-8 and TRBJ1-3, with a tentative D call TRBD1 (6 bases). Germline CDR1 SGHVS, CDR2 FQNEAQ. V was pared by 1 base and J by 3 bases, with 10 bases between. CDR3 size: 15 residues. Together with reference TRBV7-8 and TRBJ1-3, the CDR3 gives the full variable domain: GAGVSQSPRYKVAKRGQDVALRCDPISGHVSLFWYQQALGQGPEFLTYFQNEAQLDKSGLPSDRFFAERPEGSVSTLKIQRTQQEDSAVYLCASSLVADSGNTIYFGEGSWLTVV.